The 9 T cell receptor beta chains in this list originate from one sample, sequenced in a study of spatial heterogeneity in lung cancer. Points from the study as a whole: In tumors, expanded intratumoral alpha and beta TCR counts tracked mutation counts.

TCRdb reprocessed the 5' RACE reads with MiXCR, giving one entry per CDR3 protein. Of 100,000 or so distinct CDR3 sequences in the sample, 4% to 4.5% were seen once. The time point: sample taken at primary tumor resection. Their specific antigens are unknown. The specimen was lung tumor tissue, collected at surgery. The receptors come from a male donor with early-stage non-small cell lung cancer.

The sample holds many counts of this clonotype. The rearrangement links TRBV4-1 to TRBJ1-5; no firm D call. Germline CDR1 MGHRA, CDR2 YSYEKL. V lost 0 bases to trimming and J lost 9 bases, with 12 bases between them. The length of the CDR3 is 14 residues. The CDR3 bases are TGCGCCAGCAGCCAAGATCCAGTGTCAACGCCCCAGCATTTT. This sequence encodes CASSQDPVSTPQHF.

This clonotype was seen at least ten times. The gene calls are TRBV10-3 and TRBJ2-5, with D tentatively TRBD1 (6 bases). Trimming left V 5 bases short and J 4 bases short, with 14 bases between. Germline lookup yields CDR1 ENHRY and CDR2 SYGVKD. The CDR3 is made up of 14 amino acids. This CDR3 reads CAISSPTGRETQYF. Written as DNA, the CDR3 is TGTGCCATCAGTTCCCCCACAGGGAGAGAGACCCAGTACTTC.

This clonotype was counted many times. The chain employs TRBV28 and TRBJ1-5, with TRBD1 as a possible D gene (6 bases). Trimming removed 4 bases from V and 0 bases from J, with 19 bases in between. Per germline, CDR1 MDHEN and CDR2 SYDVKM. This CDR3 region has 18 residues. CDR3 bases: TGTGCCAGCAGTTCGAGAGGTTCAGGGGTAAATAGCAATCAGCCCCAGCATTTT. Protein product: CASSSRGSGVNSNQPQHF.

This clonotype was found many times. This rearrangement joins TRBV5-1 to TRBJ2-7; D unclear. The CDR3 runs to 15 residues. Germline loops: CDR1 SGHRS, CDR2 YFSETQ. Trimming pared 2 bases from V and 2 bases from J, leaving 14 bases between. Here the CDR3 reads CASSLEGKRAYEQYF. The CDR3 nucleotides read TGCGCCAGCAGCTTAGAAGGGAAACGAGCCTACGAGCAGTACTTC.

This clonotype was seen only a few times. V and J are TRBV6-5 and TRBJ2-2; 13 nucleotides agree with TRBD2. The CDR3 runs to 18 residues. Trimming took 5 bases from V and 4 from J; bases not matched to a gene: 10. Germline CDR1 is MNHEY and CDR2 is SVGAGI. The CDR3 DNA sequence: TGTGCCAGCAGTCCCCCGGGACTAGCGGGAAGAAGCACCGGGGAGCTGTTTTTT. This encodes CASSPPGLAGRSTGELFF.

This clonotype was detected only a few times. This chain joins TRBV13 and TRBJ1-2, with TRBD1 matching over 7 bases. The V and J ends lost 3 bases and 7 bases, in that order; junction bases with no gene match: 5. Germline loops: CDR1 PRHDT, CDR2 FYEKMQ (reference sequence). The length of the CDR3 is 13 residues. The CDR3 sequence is CASSFKGASGYTF. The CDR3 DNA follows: TGTGCCAGCAGCTTTAAGGGGGCCTCTGGCTACACCTTC.

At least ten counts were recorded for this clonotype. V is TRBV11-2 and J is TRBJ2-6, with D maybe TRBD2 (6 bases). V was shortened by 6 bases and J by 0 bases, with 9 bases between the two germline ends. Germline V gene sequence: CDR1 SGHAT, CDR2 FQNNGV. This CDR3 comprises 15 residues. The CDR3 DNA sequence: TGTGCCAGCAGGGGACTGATCTCTGGGGCCAACGTCCTGACTTTC. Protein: CASRGLISGANVLTF.

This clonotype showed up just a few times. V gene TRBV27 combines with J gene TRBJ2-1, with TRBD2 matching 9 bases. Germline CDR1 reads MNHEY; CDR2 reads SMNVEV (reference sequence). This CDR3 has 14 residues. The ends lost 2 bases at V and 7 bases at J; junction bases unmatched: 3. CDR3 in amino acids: CASSLITSGNEQFF. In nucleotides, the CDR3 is TGTGCCAGCAGTTTAATTACTAGCGGGAATGAGCAGTTCTTC.

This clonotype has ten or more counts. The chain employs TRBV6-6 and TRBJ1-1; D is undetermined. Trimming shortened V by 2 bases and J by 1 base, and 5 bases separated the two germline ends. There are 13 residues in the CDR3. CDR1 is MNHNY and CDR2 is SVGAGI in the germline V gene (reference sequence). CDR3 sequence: CASSYGENTEAFF. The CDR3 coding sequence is TGTGCCAGCAGTTACGGGGAGAACACTGAAGCTTTCTTT.